The sample holds many counts of the clone carrying this T cell receptor (beta chain). The record originates from a study of T-cell memory formation after mild COVID-19. Trimming stripped 0 bases from V and 4 bases from J, with 12 bases between. Germline V gives CDR1 SGHTA, CDR2 FQGNSA. The CDR3 totals 15 residues. MiXCR, applied by TCRdb to the 5' RACE reads, yields one record per CDR3 protein. The data contain over 300,000 distinct CDR3 sequences, 20% of them singletons. Sequencing input: PBMCs or a T cell subset sorted from them (not recorded which). This sequence was found in a man between 18 and 35 years old who had mild COVID-19 (a few samples of this study predate the infection). Cell type and time point are not known. V and J are TRBV7-2 and TRBJ1-2, with D possibly matching TRBD1 (6 bases). The CDR3 spells CASSLARGRGYGYTF. The CDR3 DNA sequence: TGTGCCAGCAGCTTAGCGCGGGGCAGGGGCTATGGCTACACCTTC.